This T cell receptor (beta chain) stems from a study of blood T cell repertoires in COVID-19 (TCRdb year 2020). Background on the whole study: Samples from collaborators originated in the United States, Italy and Spain and spanned both the acute and convalescent phases of COVID-19. The prospective study material was composed of cDNA or gDNA derived from T cells, B-cell-depleted T cells, or PBMCs. Deeply sampled blood TCRbeta repertoires from subjects exposed to, actively infected with, or recovered from COVID-19 were included in the dataset. The repertoires were made available in a free public database intended to serve as a resource for research on the immune response to SARS-CoV-2. Samples were obtained from the ongoing ImmuneRACE study (first 160 participants) and from some 1,200 subjects provided by 6 global collaborators. Sample metadata almost always included a de-identified subject ID, COVID-19 status, age in years and sex. Where available, HLA class I and class II types were obtained from metadata supplied by the sample provider rather than from assay-based typing. General findings and caveats noted by the study authors: Clinical and demographic metadata were provided uncurated, with the amount varying by source and participant.

Participants in the prospective study were aged roughly 18 to 89 years, lived in some 24 United States geographic areas, and enrolled through a virtual design. In the prospective study, cohorts were assigned on the basis of participant-reported clinical history obtained from a screening survey and a study questionnaire. ImmuneRACE Cohort 3 recovered participants were defined by two consecutive negative NP/OP PCR tests, healthcare professional clearance, or symptom resolution. Each participant in the prospective study had whole blood, serum and a nasopharyngeal or oropharyngeal swab collected by mobile phlebotomists. Additional blood draws and questionnaires over a roughly two-month period could optionally be provided by prospective study participants. Prospective study blood samples were shipped either frozen or at room temperature before DNA extraction. Per the germline V gene, LGHNA is the CDR1 and YNFKEQ is the CDR2. Measured from the cysteine to the phenylalanine, the CDR3 is 11 residues long. Only CDR3 DNA remains: 33 bases, in frame from the first base.

A remark on this clone: There is no known antigen for this receptor. Germline and junction disagree at one end, which may indicate a read error.

TCRbeta CDR3 regions were amplified from genomic DNA using the immunoSEQ Assay, a bias-controlled multiplex PCR. The authors' analysis ran thus. Nucleated cell counts per sample were estimated from amplification of reference gene primers within the assay. To quantify the absolute abundance of each unique TCRbeta CDR3 rearrangement, sequence reads were collapsed and filtered. For each sample, productive Simpson clonality was calculated by taking the square root of Simpson's diversity index across productive rearrangements. As stored in TCRdb, this immuneACCESS dataset retains in-frame rearrangements with V and J assigned. A fraction of the clones does not appear; measured against another copy, unresolved V genes explain less than half of the discrepancy, and the remainder lacks a known reason. V and J calls and clone size follow that table, whereas D and trimming were derived from the DNA. The sample table lists fewer than 500,000 clones, 85% to 90% of them with a count of one. The ten largest make up 0.95% to 1.3% of the sample.

Sequenced material: PBMCs or T cells enriched from blood (not recorded which). The clonotype originates from a man aged 25-45 years who had recovered from COVID-19. The V gene is TRBV4-2 and the J gene is TRBJ2-7; tentative D gene TRBD1, with 6 bases matching. The CDR3 protein sequence reads: CASSQGGTRNF. The DNA sequence is given as TGTGCCAGCAGCCAAGGGGGGACAAGGAACTTC.